The 2 T cell receptor beta chains below were found in one sample sequenced in a study of T cell changes during pregnancy in multiple sclerosis. The table came from immunoSEQ multiplex PCR; TCRdb's copy has only in-frame clones and leaves some out. The sample gives around 50,000 clones, over 80% of which show up once; approximately 0.6% is in the top ten. Sequenced material: CD4+ T cells from peripheral blood mononuclear cells, taken after pregnancy. These receptors all stem from a female donor with multiple sclerosis, enrolled in a pregnancy study.

The gene calls are TRBV15 and TRBJ2-1; possibly TRBD2 for D (6 bases). Germline CDR1 is LNHNV and CDR2 is YYDKDF (reference sequence). The CDR3 extends over 15 amino acids. V was cut by 3 bases and J by 3 bases, with 12 bases left in between. CDR3 protein: CATSRGTGDYNEQFF. The CDR3 region has the DNA TGTGCCACCAGCAGGGGAACGGGGGACTACAATGAGCAGTTCTTC.

V gene TRBV30 combines with J gene TRBJ1-1, with a tentative D call TRBD1 (5 bases). This CDR3 region has 15 residues. Trimming shortened V by 2 bases and J by 3 bases, and 16 bases separated the two germline ends. The germline V gene encodes CDR1 GTSNPN and CDR2 SVGIG (reference sequence). The CDR3 region is CAWSSGGAVDTEAFF. DNA of the CDR3: TGTGCCTGGAGTTCAGGAGGGGCTGTCGACACTGAAGCTTTCTTT. The entire variable domain, with the rest obtained from reference TRBV30 and TRBJ1-1, is as follows: SQTIHQWPATLVQPVGSPLSLECTVEGTSNPNLYWYRQAAGRGLQLLFYSVGIGQISSEVPQNLSASRPQDRQFILSSKKLLLSDSGFYLCAWSSGGAVDTEAFFGQGTRLTVV.